The 20 T cell receptor beta chains in this list originate from one sample, sequenced in a study of vaccination effects on CD4 cells after COVID-19. These TCRs' antigens remain unknown. Sequencing was performed with immunoSEQ multiplex PCR; in TCRdb, only in-frame clones are kept and a portion is missing. The sample records tens of thousands of clones, just over 70% being singletons. Cells that had been cultured for nine to eleven days were the source of isolated CD4+ T cells. This specimen was CD4+ T cells from PBMCs cultured without peptide, taken before COVID-19 vaccination. Every receptor here comes from a human donor who had a prior SARS-CoV-2 infection.

The V and J genes are TRBV7-2 and TRBJ2-7; 10 nucleotides match TRBD2. The CDR3 runs 15 residues. The trim removed 5 bases at V and 2 bases at J, leaving 6 bases unmatched. Germline values: CDR1 SGHTA, CDR2 FQGNSA. Here the CDR3 reads CASSRRTSGTYEQYF. DNA for the CDR3: TGTGCCAGCAGCAGAAGGACTAGCGGTACCTACGAGCAGTACTTC.

V usage is TRBV3-1 (or the pseudogene TRBV3-2) and J usage is TRBJ2-2; possible D gene TRBD2, 6 bases. Germline V gene lookup returns CDR1 LGHDT and CDR2 YNNKEL (reference sequence). CDR3 length: 15 amino acids. V was shortened by 4 bases and J by 2 bases, with 11 bases between the two germline ends. The CDR3 DNA reads TGTGCCAGCAGCCCATGGGACTTTAACACCGGGGAGCTGTTTTTT. Translating gives CASSPWDFNTGELFF.

This clone came up once. The chain carries TRBV3-1 (or the pseudogene TRBV3-2) and TRBJ2-5, with 14 positions matching TRBD2. Germline assignment: CDR1 LGHDT and CDR2 YNNKEL (reference sequence). V trimming: 4 bases; J trimming: 4 bases; junction bases outside the gene matches: 14. The CDR3 is 19 residues long. The CDR3 coding sequence is TGTGCCAGCAGCCCGATACCGGGACTAGCGGGAGTGGTGCGAGAGACCCAGTACTTC. Translated, it gives CASSPIPGLAGVVRETQYF.

The V call is TRBV18, the J call TRBJ1-6; TRBD1 agrees at 9 bases. The ends lost 1 base at V and 8 bases at J; junction bases unmatched: 3. Germline V gives CDR1 KGHSH, CDR2 LQKENI. There are 15 residues in the CDR3. The CDR3 loop reads CASSPRTGVDSPLHF. The CDR3 DNA reads as TGTGCCAGCTCACCACGGACAGGGGTCGATTCACCCCTCCACTTT.

This rearrangement joins TRBV29-1 to TRBJ2-7, with a possible D match to TRBD1 (6 bases). The CDR3 contains 13 residues. The germline V gene encodes CDR1 SQVTM and CDR2 ANQGSEA. Trimming cost V 4 bases and J 3 bases, with 13 bases left between them. The CDR3 DNA reads as TGCAGCGTTGTCGGAGCCAGGGGCTACGAGCAGTACTTC. It translates to CSVVGARGYEQYF.

This clone was picked up one time. The chain links TRBV18 to TRBJ1-5; D is ambiguous. Germline CDR1 and CDR2: KGHSH and LQKENI. This CDR3 region has 18 residues. V was trimmed by 3 bases and J by 2 bases, leaving 20 bases between them. In DNA form, the CDR3 reads TGTGCCAGCTCACCCTCCGGCCAAATTCGGGATGGCAATCAGCCCCAGCATTTT. Protein sequence: CASSPSGQIRDGNQPQHF. The variable domain in full, with the rest retrieved from reference TRBV18 and TRBJ1-5, is NAGVMQNPRHLVRRRGQEARLRCSPMKGHSHVYWYRQLPEEGLKFMVYLQKENIIDESGMPKERFSAEFPKEGPSILRIQQVVRGDSAAYFCASSPSGQIRDGNQPQHFGDGTRLSIL.

The V gene is TRBV5-4, the J gene TRBJ2-5; maybe TRBD2 (5 bases). The germline CDR1 and CDR2 sequences are SGHNT and YYREEE (reference sequence). Trimming removed 4 bases at V and 5 bases at J, with 18 bases between. The CDR3 length is 15 residues. The CDR3 DNA reads as TGTGCCAGCAGCCCTGATCCCGGGGAAGAGGAGACCCAGTACTTC. Its protein product is CASSPDPGEEETQYF.

DNA for the CDR3: TGTGCCAGTAGAGACAGGGAGTTCTACGAGCAGTACTTC. Translating it yields CASRDREFYEQYF. The rearrangement joins TRBV19 to TRBJ2-7; 7 positions match TRBD1. Germline V gene lookup returns CDR1 LNHDA and CDR2 SQIVND (reference sequence). After removal of 6 bases from V and 3 bases from J, the junction contained 5 bases not matched to a gene. The CDR3 contains 13 residues. Full variable domain (remainder filled in from reference TRBV19 and TRBJ2-7): DGGITQSPKYLFRKEGQNVTLSCEQNLNHDAMYWYRQDPGQGLRLIYYSQIVNDFQKGDIAEGYSVSREKKESFPLTVTSAQKNPTAFYLCASRDREFYEQYFGPGTRLTVT.

The chain employs TRBV27 and TRBJ2-7; D may match TRBD1 or TRBD2 (5 bases each). The CDR3 loop spans 12 amino acids. Trimming stripped 5 bases from V and 8 bases from J, with 13 bases between. CDR1 and CDR2 from the germline V gene are MNHEY and SMNVEV (reference sequence). The CDR3 here is CASSPIPGQQYF. CDR3 DNA sequence: TGTGCCAGCAGTCCCATACCGGGACAGCAGTACTTC.

The chain is built from TRBV25-1 and TRBJ1-4; D might be TRBD1 (5 bases). Germline CDR1 MGHDK, CDR2 SYGVNS. The V end lost 5 bases, the J end lost 8 bases, and 12 bases lay between the germline ends. The CDR3 is made up of 13 amino acids. CDR3 nucleotides: TGTGCCAGCAGTCGGGGGAATGGCGAAAAACTGTTTTTT. Its translation is CASSRGNGEKLFF.

This clone was seen only a few times. V and J are TRBV29-1 and TRBJ1-5; TRBD1 matches at 7 bases. The V gene's germline CDR1 is SQVTM and CDR2 ANQGSEA. The CDR3 contains 13 residues. V trimming: 3 bases; J trimming: 9 bases; junction bases outside the gene matches: 8. The chain's CDR3 is CSVDPTGDGPQHF. CDR3 DNA sequence: TGCAGCGTTGACCCCACAGGGGATGGGCCCCAGCATTTT.

The chain carries TRBV25-1 and TRBJ1-2, with D possibly matching TRBD1 (5 bases). The germline CDR1 and CDR2 sequences are MGHDK and SYGVNS. The CDR3 consists of 16 residues. V lost 4 bases to trimming and J lost 2 bases, with 17 bases between them. CDR3 region: CASSGWLRGENYGYTF. The CDR3 DNA reads TGTGCCAGCAGTGGGTGGCTGCGGGGGGAGAACTATGGCTACACCTTC.

The CDR3 loop reads CASSKVPSGWENYNEQFF. The DNA of the CDR3 is TGTGCCAGCAGCAAGGTCCCTAGCGGTTGGGAAAACTACAATGAGCAGTTCTTC. The chain carries TRBV7-8 and TRBJ2-1; 7 nucleotides agree with TRBD2. V lost 5 bases, J lost 3 bases, and 16 bases stayed unmatched. Germline assignment: CDR1 SGHVS and CDR2 FQNEAQ. The CDR3 has 18 amino acids.

The CDR3 protein is CASSLTEDREDEKLFF. The DNA of the CDR3 is TGCGCCAGCAGCCTGACCGAAGACAGGGAGGATGAAAAACTGTTTTTT. This sequence joins TRBV4-3 and TRBJ1-4, with TRBD1 matching 7 bases. This CDR3 region has 16 residues. V shed 4 bases and J 6 bases; nucleotides not matched to a gene: 11. The germline CDR1 and CDR2 sequences are LGHNA and YSLEER.

V and J are TRBV10-3 and TRBJ2-7; 7 bases agree with TRBD1. Germline CDR1 is ENHRY and CDR2 is SYGVKD. Trimming at V came to 0 bases and at J to 4 bases, leaving 15 bases not matched to a gene. This CDR3 region has 18 residues. The CDR3 spells CAISESITNTGEIYEQYF. In DNA, the CDR3 is TGTGCCATCAGTGAGTCGATAACAAATACAGGGGAAATTTACGAGCAGTACTTC.

CDR3 residues: CASSLRWESGKAFF. In DNA, the CDR3 is TGTGCCAGCAGCTTACGTTGGGAGAGTGGGAAAGCTTTCTTT. The J gene is TRBJ1-1, the V gene TRBV7-8; D is unclear. V was trimmed by 2 bases and J by 9 bases, leaving 16 bases between them. CDR1 and CDR2 from the germline V gene are SGHVS and FQNEAQ. This CDR3 spans 14 amino acids.

The chain combines TRBV6-5 with TRBJ1-5; TRBD1 might be the D (5 bases). V was pared by 8 bases and J by 11 bases, with 13 bases between. The CDR3 extends over 11 amino acids. Germline lookup yields CDR1 MNHEY and CDR2 SVGAGI. CDR3 amino acids: CASGTSLAQHF. The CDR3 DNA sequence: TGTGCCAGCGGGACTTCCTTAGCCCAGCATTTT.

This clone was counted a few times. The chain couples TRBV5-1 to TRBJ2-2, with D perhaps assigned TRBD1 or TRBD2 (6 bases each). V lost 0 bases and J lost 5, with 14 bases in between. This CDR3 has 16 residues. Germline V gene data show CDR1 as SGHRS and CDR2 as YFSETQ. For the CDR3, the DNA is TGCGCCAGCAGCTTGGCCCCACAGGGAGGAACCGGGGAGCTGTTTTTT. Amino acids: CASSLAPQGGTGELFF.

The sample holds a few counts of this clone. V usage is TRBV15 and J usage is TRBJ2-7, with TRBD1 matching over 9 bases. The V and J ends lost 3 bases and 6 bases, in that order; junction bases with no gene match: 9. The CDR3 covers 15 residues. Germline assignment: CDR1 LNHNV and CDR2 YYDKDF (reference sequence). CDR3 DNA sequence: TGTGCCACCAGCAGGCGGACAGGGGATAAGGGCGAGCAGTACTTC. Amino acid sequence: CATSRRTGDKGEQYF.

The chain combines TRBV30 with TRBJ2-7; tentative D call: TRBD1 (6 bases). Germline-derived CDR1 and CDR2 are GTSNPN and SVGIG (reference sequence). The CDR3 has 12 residues. V was cut by 0 bases and J by 4 bases, with 7 bases left in between. The CDR3 bases are TGTGCCTGGAGTGTAGACAGGTACGAGCAGTACTTC. This sequence encodes CAWSVDRYEQYF.